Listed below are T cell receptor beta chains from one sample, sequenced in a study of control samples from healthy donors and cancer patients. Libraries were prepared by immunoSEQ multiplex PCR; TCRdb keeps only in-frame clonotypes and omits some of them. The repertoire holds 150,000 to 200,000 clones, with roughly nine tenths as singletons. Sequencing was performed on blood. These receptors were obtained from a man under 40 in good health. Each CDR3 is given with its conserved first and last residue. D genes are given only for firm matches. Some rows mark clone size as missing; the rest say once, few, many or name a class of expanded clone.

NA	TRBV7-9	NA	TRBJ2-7	CASSPTYEQYF	TGTGCCAGCAGCCCAACCTACGAGCAGTACTTC
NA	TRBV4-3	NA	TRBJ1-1	CASSQGKAGVTEAFF	TGCGCCAGCAGCCAAGGAAAGGCAGGCGTCACTGAAGCTTTCTTT
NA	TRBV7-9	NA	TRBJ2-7	CASTLATGPKGLYEQYF	TGTGCCAGCACCCTGGCTACAGGGCCAAAGGGCCTCTACGAGCAGTACTTC
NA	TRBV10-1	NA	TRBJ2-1	CASSESRSYNEQFF	TGCGCCAGCAGTGAGAGCCGCTCCTACAATGAGCAGTTCTTC
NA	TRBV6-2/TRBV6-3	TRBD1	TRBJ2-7	CASSRDSLGYEQYF	TGTGCCAGCAGTCGGGACAGCCTTGGCTACGAGCAGTACTTC
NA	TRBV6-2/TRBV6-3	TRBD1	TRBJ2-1	CASSYWAGGPLMNNEQFF	TGTGCCAGCAGTTATTGGGCAGGGGGCCCCCTTATGAACAATGAGCAGTTCTTC
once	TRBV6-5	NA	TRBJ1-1	CASSRVGTEAFF	TGTGCCAGCAGTCGAGTAGGTACTGAAGCTTTCTTT
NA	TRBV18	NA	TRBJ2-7	CASSPPGRSSYEQYF	TGTGCCAGCTCACCACCGGGACGGAGCTCCTACGAGCAGTACTTC
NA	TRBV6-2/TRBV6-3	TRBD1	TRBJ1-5	CASSPGTENQPQHF	TGTGCCAGCAGTCCCGGGACAGAGAATCAGCCCCAGCATTTT
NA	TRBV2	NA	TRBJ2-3	CASSGGGGTSTDTQYF	TGTGCCAGCAGTGGGGGAGGGGGCACTAGCACAGATACGCAGTATTTT
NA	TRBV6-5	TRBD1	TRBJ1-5	CASSKRTGVNQPQHF	TGTGCCAGCAGTAAACGGACAGGGGTGAATCAGCCCCAGCATTTT
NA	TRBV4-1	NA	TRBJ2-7	CASSQDPYEQYF	TGCGCCAGCAGCCAAGATCCCTACGAGCAGTACTTC
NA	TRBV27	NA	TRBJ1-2	CASSLGQSYGYTF	TGTGCCAGCAGTTTAGGGCAGAGCTATGGCTACACCTTC
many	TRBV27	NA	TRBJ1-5	CASPHPIGGRWQPQHF	TGTGCCAGCCCCCATCCCATCGGGGGACGGTGGCAGCCCCAGCATTTT
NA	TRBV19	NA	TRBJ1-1	CASGGRATGEAFF	TGTGCCAGTGGAGGCCGGGCTACAGGTGAAGCTTTCTTT
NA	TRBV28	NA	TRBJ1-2	CASSLGGPPYGYTF	TGTGCCAGCAGTTTAGGAGGGCCCCCCTATGGCTACACCTTC
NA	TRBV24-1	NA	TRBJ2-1	CATSDFRSGSYNEQFF	TGTGCCACCAGTGATTTCAGGAGCGGTTCCTACAATGAGCAGTTCTTC
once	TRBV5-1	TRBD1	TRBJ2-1	CASSLDGTGDLSEQFF	TGCGCCAGCAGCTTGGACGGGACAGGGGATTTGAGTGAGCAGTTCTTC
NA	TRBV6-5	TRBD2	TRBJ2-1	CASIFGTSGGNEQFF	TGTGCCAGCATTTTCGGGACTAGCGGGGGCAATGAGCAGTTCTTC
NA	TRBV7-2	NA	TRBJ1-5	CASSLGYSNQPQHF	TGTGCCAGCAGCTTAGGGTACTCCAATCAGCCCCAGCATTTT
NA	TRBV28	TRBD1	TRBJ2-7	CASDRTGRGEQYF	TGTGCCAGCGATAGGACAGGGCGTGGCGAGCAGTACTTC
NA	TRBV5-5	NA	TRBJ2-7	CASSLRSSGKGSYEQYF	TGTGCCAGCAGCTTGAGGTCCTCGGGGAAGGGGTCCTACGAGCAGTACTTC
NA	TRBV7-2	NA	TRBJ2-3	CASSLGGAGTDTQYF	TGTGCCAGCAGCTTAGGCGGGGCAGGCACAGATACGCAGTATTTT
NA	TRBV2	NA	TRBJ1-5	CASSEGGMRNQPQHF	TGTGCCAGCAGTGAGGGCGGTATGCGCAATCAGCCCCAGCATTTT
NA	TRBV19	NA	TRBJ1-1	CASSNRELNTEAFF	TGTGCCAGTAGTAACCGGGAATTGAACACTGAAGCTTTCTTT
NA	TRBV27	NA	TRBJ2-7	CASSRIGGYEQYF	TGTGCCAGCAGCCGGATCGGCGGGTACGAGCAGTACTTC
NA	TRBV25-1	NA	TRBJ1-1	CASSRRMEDTEAFF	TGTGCCAGCAGTCGGAGGATGGAAGACACTGAAGCTTTCTTT
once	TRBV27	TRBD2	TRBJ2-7	CASSFQLAGGSWEQYF	TGTGCCAGCAGTTTTCAACTAGCGGGAGGGTCGTGGGAGCAGTACTTC
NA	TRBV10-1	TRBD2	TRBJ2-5	CASSESTAGGETQYF	TGCGCCAGCAGTGAGTCGACAGCGGGAGGCGAGACCCAGTACTTC
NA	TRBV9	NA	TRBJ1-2	CASSVGGQNYGYTF	TGTGCCAGCAGCGTAGGGGGACAAAACTATGGCTACACCTTC
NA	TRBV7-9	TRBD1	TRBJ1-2	CASSSLGQGAYGYTF	TGTGCCAGCAGCTCCCTGGGACAGGGAGCGTATGGCTACACCTTC
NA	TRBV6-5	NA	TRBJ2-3	CASSYRDNRADTQYF	TGTGCCAGCAGTTACAGGGACAATCGGGCGGATACGCAGTATTTT
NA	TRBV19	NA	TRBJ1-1	CASRTNTEAFF	TGTGCCAGTAGGACTAACACTGAAGCTTTCTTT
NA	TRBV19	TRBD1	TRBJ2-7	CASSVTGGSSYEQYF	TGTGCCAGTAGTGTGACAGGGGGGAGCTCCTACGAGCAGTACTTC
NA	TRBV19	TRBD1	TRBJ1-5	CASSLSGTGRKGNQPQHF	TGTGCCAGTAGTCTTTCCGGGACAGGGAGGAAGGGCAATCAGCCCCAGCATTTT
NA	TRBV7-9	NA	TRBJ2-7	CASNPDFSYEQYF	TGTGCCAGCAACCCGGATTTTTCCTACGAGCAGTACTTC
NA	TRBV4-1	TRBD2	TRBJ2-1	CASSQRLAGAVGNEQFF	TGCGCCAGCAGCCAACGACTAGCGGGTGCGGTTGGGAATGAGCAGTTCTTC